These 17 T cell receptor beta chains were sequenced from one sample in a study of CD8+ T cells in alopecia areata. cDNA serving as the sequencing template came from extracted, reverse transcribed RNA. Only in-frame clones appear in the TCRdb table, and some are missing; sequencing was by immunoSEQ multiplex PCR. The profile shows about 150,000 clones, 87% of them singletons. The sequencing here drew on CD8+ T cells sorted from blood, taken at week 0. Source of these receptors: a human donor with alopecia areata.

The chain couples TRBV29-1 to TRBJ2-5; the match to TRBD1 covers 8 bases. The end of the DNA aligns better with TRBJ2-7, so the J call may be wrong. Germline values: CDR1 SQVTM, CDR2 ANQGSEA. The CDR3 sequence is 14 residues long. CDR3 amino acids: CSVAEGTGAYEQYF. CDR3 bases: TGCAGCGTTGCAGAGGGGACAGGAGCCTACGAGCAGTACTTC.

The chain combines TRBV19 with TRBJ2-3; 7 bases are a match to TRBD2. After removal of 5 bases from V and 6 bases from J, the junction contained 8 bases not matched to a gene. The CDR3 runs to 14 residues. The germline V gene has CDR1 LNHDA and CDR2 SQIVND (reference sequence). CDR3 nucleotides: TGTGCCAGTAGTCGGCTAGCGGAGGGGGATACGCAGTATTTT. It encodes CASSRLAEGDTQYF.

This chain uses TRBV5-1 with TRBJ2-7; perhaps TRBD2 as D (6 bases). CDR1 and CDR2 (germline): SGHRS, YFSETQ. V was cut by 3 bases and J by 4 bases, with 17 bases left in between. This CDR3 is built from 15 residues. CDR3 in amino acids: CASSYQRDSAYEQYF. Written as DNA, the CDR3 is TGCGCCAGCAGCTACCAACGGGACTCGGCATACGAGCAGTACTTC. The variable domain in full, with the rest retrieved from reference TRBV5-1 and TRBJ2-7, is KAGVTQTPRYLIKTRGQQVTLSCSPISGHRSVSWYQQTPGQGLQFLFEYFSETQRNKGNFPGRFSGRQFSNSRSEMNVSTLELGDSALYLCASSYQRDSAYEQYFGPGTRLTVT.

The chain employs TRBV6-5 and TRBJ2-1; D uncertain. Germline CDR1 reads MNHEY; CDR2 reads SVGAGI. CDR3 length: 12 amino acids. The ends were cut back, 2 bases at V and 6 bases at J, with 5 bases in the middle. Written as DNA, the CDR3 is TGTGCCAGCAGTTACACGTCCAATGAGCAGTTCTTC. Its translation: CASSYTSNEQFF.

The chain joins TRBV5-1 to TRBJ2-3, with 10 bases fitting TRBD1. The germline V gene has CDR1 SGHRS and CDR2 YFSETQ. With 7 bases clipped from V and 4 bases from J, the junction kept 9 bases outside the gene matches. This CDR3 region has 15 residues. DNA for the CDR3: TGCGCCAGCGGTACCGGGACAGGGGACGCAGATACGCAGTATTTT. This encodes CASGTGTGDADTQYF.

The chain recombines TRBV7-2 with TRBJ2-5; D unclear. Trimming stripped 3 bases from V and 1 base from J, with 6 bases between. CDR3 size: 13 residues. Germline values: CDR1 SGHTA, CDR2 FQGNSA. CDR3 coding DNA: TGTGCCAGCAGCTTTTGGAGCCAAGAGACCCAGTACTTC. Translating gives CASSFWSQETQYF.

The chain is built from TRBV5-4 and TRBJ2-7; no firm D call. V was clipped by 2 bases and J by 2 bases, with 11 bases between them. CDR3 length: 14 residues. The germline CDR1 and CDR2 sequences are SGHNT and YYREEE (reference sequence). CDR3 nucleotide sequence: TGTGCCAGCAGCTTCGATTTTGGGCCCTACGAGCAGTACTTC. Its protein product is CASSFDFGPYEQYF.

Turning to this clone: Within the sample, other DNA sequences also encode this same CDR3. The gene calls are TRBV27 and TRBJ1-5; D is uncertain. From germline, CDR1 is MNHEY and CDR2 SMNVEV (reference sequence). This CDR3 spans 13 amino acids. V was trimmed by 5 bases and J by 1 base, leaving 6 bases between them. The CDR3 reads CASSSDSNQPQHF. The CDR3 DNA reads as TGTGCCAGCAGTAGCGACAGCAATCAGCCCCAGCATTTT.

This chain uses TRBV14 with TRBJ2-5; D is tentatively TRBD1 or TRBD2 (5 bases each). The J call may be in error: the DNA end matches TRBJ2-7 better. Per the germline V gene, CDR1 is SGHDN and CDR2 is FVKESK. The CDR3 extends over 13 amino acids. The CDR3 DNA follows: TGTGCCAGCAGCCCGGGGACCCACTACGAGCAGTACTTC. Translation gives CASSPGTHYEQYF.

V usage is TRBV11-2 and J usage is TRBJ1-1; possibly TRBD1 for D (5 bases). This CDR3 has 13 amino acids. Trimming shortened V by 2 bases and J by 4 bases, and 8 bases separated the two germline ends. Germline CDR1 and CDR2: SGHAT and FQNNGV. This chain's CDR3 is CASSLQGATEAFF. In DNA, the CDR3 is TGTGCCAGCAGCTTACAGGGAGCCACTGAAGCTTTCTTT. Complete variable domain (other parts from reference TRBV11-2 and TRBJ1-1): EAGVAQSPRYKIIEKRQSVAFWCNPISGHATLYWYQQILGQGPKLLIQFQNNGVVDDSQLPKDRFSAERLKGVDSTLKIQPAKLEDSAVYLCASSLQGATEAFFGQGTRLTVV.

This chain joins TRBV7-3 and TRBJ2-3; D call uncertain. The CDR3 runs 15 residues. Germline CDR1 and CDR2: SGHTA and FQGTGA. V was pared by 0 bases and J by 3 bases, with 10 bases between. CDR3 protein: CASSLTGWVTDTQYF. In nucleotides, the CDR3 is TGTGCCAGCAGCTTAACGGGGTGGGTTACAGATACGCAGTATTTT.

J is TRBJ2-5 and V is TRBV23-1; unclear D gene. TRBV23-1 is marked as an open reading frame, function uncertain. V was shortened by 0 bases and J by 1 base, with 12 bases between the two germline ends. The CDR3 runs to 16 residues. For the CDR3, the DNA is TGCGCCAGCAGTCAATCTCTGAGGCAGAGCCAAGAGACCCAGTACTTC. Translated: CASSQSLRQSQETQYF.

This chain connects TRBV4-1 to TRBJ2-7; 10 nucleotides line up with TRBD1. Trimming at V came to 2 bases and at J to 5 bases, leaving 12 bases not matched to a gene. The length of the CDR3 is 17 residues. Per the germline V gene, CDR1 is MGHRA and CDR2 is YSYEKL. In DNA, the CDR3 is TGCGCCAGCAGCCAACGCATTTCGGGACAGGGGATCGACGAGCAGTACTTC. Its protein product is CASSQRISGQGIDEQYF.

This chain's CDR3 is CASSYSPGGVNTEAFF. As DNA, the CDR3 is TGTGCCAGCAGTTATTCCCCGGGTGGAGTGAACACTGAAGCTTTCTTT. J is TRBJ1-1 and V is TRBV6-5; D is unresolved. From germline, CDR1 is MNHEY and CDR2 SVGAGI. Trimming cost V 3 bases and J 0 bases, with 14 bases left between them. The CDR3 has 16 residues.

CDR3 coding DNA: TGCGCCAGCAGCCGGGGACAGGCCTACGAGCAGTACTTC. Its translation: CASSRGQAYEQYF. The chain links TRBV4-1 to TRBJ2-5; the match to TRBD1 covers 8 bases. The J call is in doubt because the DNA end fits TRBJ2-7 better. This CDR3 has 13 residues. Germline lookup yields CDR1 MGHRA and CDR2 YSYEKL.

The gene calls are TRBV7-9 and TRBJ1-2; D is ambiguous. The ends were cut back, 6 bases at V and 6 bases at J, with 11 bases in the middle. This CDR3 is built from 12 residues. Germline lookup yields CDR1 SEHNR and CDR2 FQNEAQ (reference sequence). The CDR3 DNA reads as TGTGCCAGCAGGCTACGGCGGGATGGCTACACCTTC. Translated, it gives CASRLRRDGYTF.

This chain joins TRBV7-9 and TRBJ2-5, with 7 bases fitting TRBD1. Germline V gene data show CDR1 as SEHNR and CDR2 as FQNEAQ (reference sequence). CDR3 length: 16 residues. V was pared by 2 bases and J by 0 bases, with 6 bases of the junction left unmatched. CDR3 DNA: TGTGCCAGCAGCTTATTCGGGACAGCCTACCAAGAGACCCAGTACTTC. This gives the protein CASSLFGTAYQETQYF.